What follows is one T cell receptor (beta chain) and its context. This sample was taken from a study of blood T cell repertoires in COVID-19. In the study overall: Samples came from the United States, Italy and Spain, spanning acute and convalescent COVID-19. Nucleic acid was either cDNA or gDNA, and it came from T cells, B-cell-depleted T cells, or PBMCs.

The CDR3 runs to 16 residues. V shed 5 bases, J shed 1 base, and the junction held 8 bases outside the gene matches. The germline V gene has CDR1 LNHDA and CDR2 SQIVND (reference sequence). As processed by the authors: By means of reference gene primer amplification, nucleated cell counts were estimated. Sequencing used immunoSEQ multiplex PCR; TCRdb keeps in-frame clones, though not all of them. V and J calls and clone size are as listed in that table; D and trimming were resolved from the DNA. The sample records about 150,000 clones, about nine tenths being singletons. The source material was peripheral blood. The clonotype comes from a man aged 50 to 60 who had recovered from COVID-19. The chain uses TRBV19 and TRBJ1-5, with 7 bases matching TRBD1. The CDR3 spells CASSPTGDHSNQPQHF. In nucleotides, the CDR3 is TGTGCCAGTAGTCCCACAGGGGATCACAGCAATCAGCCCCAGCATTTT.